The 24 T cell receptor beta chains presented below share a single source sample, sequenced in a study of cytomegalovirus exposure and HLA in healthy donors. Researchers ran the PCR with 60 Vbeta and 13 Jbeta primers. Here immunoSEQ multiplex PCR was the method, and the copy in TCRdb shows in-frame clones only, minus some. This repertoire shows roughly 130,000 clones, roughly four fifths found once; its top ten account for 5.5% to 7.5%. Sequenced sample: PBMCs. The source is a woman between 35 and 50 years old in good health and CMV-seropositive.

V usage is TRBV11-3 and J usage is TRBJ1-1; D is undetermined. CDR1 and CDR2 (germline): SGHNT, YENEEA. The CDR3 runs 13 residues. V dropped 5 bases and J dropped 6 bases, with 13 bases sitting between them. The CDR3 nucleotides read TGTGCCAGCAGCCTCGGACTTGAGGCTGAAGCTTTCTTT. Translating gives CASSLGLEAEAFF.

The chain has TRBV9 and TRBJ1-4; 7 bases agree with TRBD1. The CDR3 has 14 amino acids. The V and J ends lost 3 bases and 5 bases, in that order; junction bases with no gene match: 4. Germline lookup yields CDR1 SGDLS and CDR2 YYNGEE. The CDR3 DNA reads as TGTGCCAGCAGCGGGGACAGTACGAATGAAAAACTGTTTTTT. It specifies CASSGDSTNEKLFF.

The rearrangement uses TRBV9 and TRBJ1-1, with 9 bases matching TRBD1. The CDR3 consists of 14 residues. V was pared by 7 bases and J by 1 base, with 5 bases of the junction left unmatched. In germline, CDR1 is SGDLS, CDR2 YYNGEE. For the CDR3, the DNA is TGTGCCAGCGGACCGGGACAGGGGAACACTGAAGCTTTCTTT. Protein: CASGPGQGNTEAFF.

The genes are TRBV6-1 and TRBJ1-1, with D possibly matching TRBD1 (6 bases). Trimming pared 8 bases from V and 1 base from J, leaving 14 bases between. The CDR3 is made up of 14 amino acids. Germline V lookup: CDR1 MNHNS, CDR2 SASEGT. CDR3 sequence (DNA): TGTGCCAGCGTTATCGGGACATCGAACACTGAAGCTTTCTTT. Amino acids: CASVIGTSNTEAFF.

This clone has only a few counts. Mismatch with germline at one junction end may stem from a read error. The chain combines TRBV4-1 with TRBJ2-1, with D possibly being TRBD2 (5 bases). There are 15 residues in the CDR3. Germline CDR1 reads MGHRA; CDR2 reads YSYEKL. The CDR3 DNA sequence: TGCACCAGCAGCCAAGTCCAAGCGGCGTCCAATGAGCAGTTCTTC. This gives the protein CTSSQVQAASNEQFF.

This clone came up once. The genes are TRBV5-4 and TRBJ1-6; 8 bases line up with TRBD1. V gave up 2 bases and J gave up 13 bases; unmatched junction bases: 8. The CDR3 has 14 residues. The germline V gene has CDR1 SGHNT and CDR2 YYREEE (reference sequence). Here the CDR3 reads CASSLQGVEFPLHF. In DNA form, the CDR3 reads TGTGCCAGCAGCTTACAGGGGGTAGAGTTTCCCCTCCACTTT.

The chain couples TRBV6-6 to TRBJ2-2, with D possibly being TRBD2 (5 bases). The V gene lost 1 base and the J gene lost 0 bases, with 6 bases spanning the gap. Germline lookup yields CDR1 MNHNY and CDR2 SVGAGI (reference sequence). The CDR3 loop spans 15 amino acids. The CDR3 nucleotides are TGTGCCAGCAGTTACTTACTAGCGAACACCGGGGAGCTGTTTTTT. Protein product: CASSYLLANTGELFF.

Here the CDR3 DNA reads TGCGCCAGCAGTGAGTTAGGACTAGCGGGAAGGGCGTCCGGGGAGCTGTTTTTT. Translated: CASSELGLAGRASGELFF. The chain couples TRBV10-1 to TRBJ2-2, with 12 bases identical to TRBD2. The V segment lost 1 base and the J segment 6 bases; nucleotides outside the gene matches: 9. This CDR3 has 18 amino acids. Germline assignment: CDR1 WNHNN and CDR2 SYGVQD (reference sequence).

The chain links TRBV28 to TRBJ2-1; 10 nucleotides match TRBD2. Germline V gene sequence: CDR1 MDHEN, CDR2 SYDVKM. The CDR3 spans 16 residues. With 4 bases clipped from V and 2 bases from J, the junction kept 5 bases outside the gene matches. The CDR3 DNA sequence: TGTGCCAGCAGTTCAGTAGCGGGAGGAGCCTACAATGAGCAGTTCTTC. Translating gives CASSSVAGGAYNEQFF. Full variable domain (missing parts from reference TRBV28 and TRBJ2-1): DVKVTQSSRYLVKRTGEKVFLECVQDMDHENMFWYRQDPGLGLRLIYFSYDVKMKEKGDIPEGYSVSREKKERFSLILESASTNQTSMYLCASSSVAGGAYNEQFFGPGTRLTVL.

V gene TRBV27 combines with J gene TRBJ1-1; TRBD1 might be the D (6 bases). Germline-derived CDR1 and CDR2 are MNHEY and SMNVEV (reference sequence). This CDR3 is built from 13 residues. Trimming pared 2 bases from V and 7 bases from J, leaving 11 bases between. The CDR3 DNA is TGTGCCAGCAGTTTAAGAGAGGGGGATGAAGCTTTCTTT. It yields the protein CASSLREGDEAFF.

This clone was counted a few times. This rearrangement joins TRBV9 to TRBJ2-1; tentatively, D is TRBD2 (5 bases). CDR3 size: 12 residues. The V and J ends lost 4 bases and 10 bases respectively, with 12 bases between them. Per germline, CDR1 SGDLS and CDR2 YYNGEE. In DNA form, the CDR3 reads TGTGCCAGCAGCTCCTACACTAGGGAGCAGTTCTTC. This gives the protein CASSSYTREQFF.

The chain uses TRBV10-3 and TRBJ2-7, with TRBD2 matching over 7 bases. Per germline, CDR1 ENHRY and CDR2 SYGVKD. After removal of 5 bases from V and 2 bases from J, the junction contained 6 bases not matched to a gene. This CDR3 comprises 14 residues. The DNA of the CDR3 is TGTGCCATCAGTTCCGGGAGGACTCCCTACGAGCAGTACTTC. Its translation: CAISSGRTPYEQYF.

This clone was counted a single time. The J gene is TRBJ2-5, the V gene TRBV10-3; TRBD1 matches at 12 bases. Unmatched junction bases numbered 4, after V lost 9 bases and J lost 5 bases. Germline lookup yields CDR1 ENHRY and CDR2 SYGVKD. This CDR3 has 13 residues. The chain's CDR3 is CAMGTGGVETQYF. For the CDR3, the DNA is TGTGCCATGGGGACAGGGGGCGTGGAGACCCAGTACTTC.

The V and J genes are TRBV6-6 and TRBJ1-6, with 10 positions matching TRBD1. V trimming: 7 bases; J trimming: 10 bases; junction bases outside the gene matches: 13. In germline, CDR1 is MNHNY, CDR2 SVGAGI (reference sequence). This CDR3 comprises 16 residues. DNA for the CDR3: TGTGCCAGCAACGCCGCCGGGACAGGGGTCCGCTCACCCCTCCACTTT. This translates into CASNAAGTGVRSPLHF.

This clone was picked up a small number of times. The V and J genes are TRBV19 and TRBJ2-1; 7 bases are shared with TRBD2. Germline V gene data show CDR1 as LNHDA and CDR2 as SQIVND (reference sequence). The V and J ends lost 9 bases and 1 base, in that order; junction bases with no gene match: 6. CDR3 size: 14 residues. The CDR3 DNA reads as TGTGCCAGCCAAGCTAGCGGTTCCTACAATGAGCAGTTCTTC. Translated: CASQASGSYNEQFF.

V is TRBV30 and J is TRBJ1-4, with a possible D match to TRBD1 (6 bases). Germline CDR1 and CDR2: GTSNPN and SVGIG (reference sequence). This CDR3 contains 13 residues. V gave up 3 bases and J gave up 8 bases, with 13 bases separating them. CDR3 bases: TGTGCCTGGAGGCCCCAGGGGTGGGAAAAACTGTTTTTT. Its protein product is CAWRPQGWEKLFF. The whole variable domain, filled in from reference TRBV30 and TRBJ1-4, reads SQTIHQWPATLVQPVGSPLSLECTVEGTSNPNLYWYRQAAGRGLQLLFYSVGIGQISSEVPQNLSASRPQDRQFILSSKKLLLSDSGFYLCAWRPQGWEKLFFGSGTQLSVL.

The V gene is TRBV19, the J gene TRBJ2-7; 16 positions agree with TRBD2. V lost 3 bases, J lost 4 bases, and 6 bases stayed unmatched. The CDR3 has 17 amino acids. Germline V gene sequence: CDR1 LNHDA, CDR2 SQIVND (reference sequence). This chain's CDR3 is CASSIGGTSGRDYEQYF. CDR3 in DNA: TGTGCCAGTAGTATCGGTGGGACTAGCGGGAGGGATTACGAGCAGTACTTC.

The chain joins TRBV27 to TRBJ2-4; TRBD1 matches at 7 bases. Germline CDR1 and CDR2: MNHEY and SMNVEV (reference sequence). V lost 4 bases and J lost 0; bases outside the gene matches: 9. This CDR3 has 17 amino acids. In nucleotides, the CDR3 is TGTGCCAGCAGTTCCCGAACGACAGGGCTAGCCAAAAACATTCAGTACTTC. It encodes CASSSRTTGLAKNIQYF.

This chain connects TRBV2 to TRBJ1-1; 8 nucleotides align to TRBD1. Germline CDR1 and CDR2: SNHLY and FYNNEI. This CDR3 has 15 residues. V gave up 5 bases and J gave up 3 bases; unmatched junction bases: 8. The CDR3 is CASSLQGGDDTEAFF. DNA for the CDR3: TGTGCCAGCAGTCTACAGGGGGGGGATGACACTGAAGCTTTCTTT.

This clone came up once. The V gene is TRBV28, the J gene TRBJ2-3; D is possibly TRBD2 (5 bases). V gave up 4 bases and J gave up 3 bases, with 8 bases separating them. Germline loops: CDR1 MDHEN, CDR2 SYDVKM. This CDR3 spans 13 amino acids. The CDR3 DNA reads as TGTGCCAGCAGTTGGACTCCGACAGATACGCAGTATTTT. Translation gives CASSWTPTDTQYF.

The V call is TRBV14, the J call TRBJ2-5; possible D gene TRBD1, 6 bases. Trimming removed 5 bases from V and 2 bases from J, with 18 bases in between. The CDR3 extends over 16 amino acids. CDR1 is SGHDN and CDR2 is FVKESK in the germline V gene. CDR3 in amino acids: CASSSFLQGRQETQYF. For the CDR3, the DNA is TGTGCCAGCAGCTCCTTTCTGCAGGGGAGACAAGAGACCCAGTACTTC.

As for this clone: The junction departs from germline at one end; a sequencing error may be responsible. V and J are TRBV25-1 and TRBJ2-7; a possible D gene is TRBD2 (5 bases). This CDR3 has 12 amino acids. Germline V CDR1 and CDR2: MGHDK, SYGVNS. The CDR3 DNA is TGTGCCGGCAGTCCCACCGGAGGCGAGCAGTACTTC. Its protein is CAGSPTGGEQYF.

The V gene is TRBV6-1, the J gene TRBJ2-1; TRBD2 matches 12 bases. Germline assignment: CDR1 MNHNS and CDR2 SASEGT. J was trimmed by 7 bases and V by 3 bases; bases with no gene match: 4. The CDR3 consists of 15 residues. CDR3 loop: CASSEALAGGNEQFF. The CDR3 DNA follows: TGTGCCAGCAGTGAGGCACTAGCGGGGGGAAATGAGCAGTTCTTC.

The chain is built from TRBV7-2 and TRBJ1-1, with TRBD1 matching 7 bases. The CDR3 sequence is 14 residues long. The junction had 4 bases not matched to a gene; V was cut back by 2 bases and J by 4 bases. Germline loops: CDR1 SGHTA, CDR2 FQGNSA. The CDR3: CASSLRGPGTEAFF. The CDR3 DNA reads TGTGCCAGCAGCTTAAGGGGGCCCGGCACTGAAGCTTTCTTT.